Only a few counts were recorded for the clone carrying this T cell receptor beta chain. With 2 bases removed from V and 4 bases from J, the gap between germline ends came to 14 bases. The length of the CDR3 is 15 residues. A universal primer site came from template switching; cDNA carried unique molecular identifiers. One entry per CDR3 protein results from TCRdb running MiXCR on the 5' RACE reads. The repertoire includes about 330,000 distinct CDR3 sequences, 9% to 15% of them detected once, and just over 7% sits in the top ten. The data originate from a study of identical twins. This sample was also put to use in a study of yellow fever vaccine responses in identical twins.

The material sequenced was CD8+ T cells sorted from blood. The chain links TRBV12-3 or TRBV12-4 to TRBJ2-5; D might be TRBD1 (6 bases). The clonotype was recovered from a woman aged 18-29 years in good health. The CDR3 region is CASSLLASRGETQYF. CDR3 nucleotide sequence: TGTGCCAGCAGTTTACTCGCGTCCAGGGGAGAGACCCAGTACTTC.